The clone carrying this T cell receptor beta chain was seen many times. No antigen is known for it. The data stem from a study of blood T cells in healthy people across ages. Points from the study as a whole: Underestimates were what the diversity estimates from one million T cells were considered to be.

Sample donors were healthy Caucasian individuals that came from Russia, aged about 6 to 100. A second PCR, run for roughly 7 to 12 cycles, used a sample-barcoded 5' primer plus a J-beta primer mix. Each cDNA molecule was tagged by a template-switch adaptor with 12 random nucleotides. MiXCR, applied by TCRdb to the 5' RACE reads, yields one record per CDR3 protein. The sample contains roughly 930,000 distinct CDR3 sequences, around 49% of which appear only once. The sequenced material came from blood. The clonotype comes from a man aged 25 to 45 in good health.

CDR3 sequence reads: CASSQDLGGEYEQYF. For the CDR3, the DNA is TGTGCCAGCAGCCAAGATTTGGGGGGCGAGTACGAGCAGTACTTC. The chain uses TRBV4-2 and TRBJ2-7; the D gene could be TRBD1 or TRBD2 (6 bases each). V lost 0 bases, J lost 4 bases, and 13 bases lay in between. The CDR3 totals 15 residues. Germline loops: CDR1 LGHNA, CDR2 YNFKEQ.